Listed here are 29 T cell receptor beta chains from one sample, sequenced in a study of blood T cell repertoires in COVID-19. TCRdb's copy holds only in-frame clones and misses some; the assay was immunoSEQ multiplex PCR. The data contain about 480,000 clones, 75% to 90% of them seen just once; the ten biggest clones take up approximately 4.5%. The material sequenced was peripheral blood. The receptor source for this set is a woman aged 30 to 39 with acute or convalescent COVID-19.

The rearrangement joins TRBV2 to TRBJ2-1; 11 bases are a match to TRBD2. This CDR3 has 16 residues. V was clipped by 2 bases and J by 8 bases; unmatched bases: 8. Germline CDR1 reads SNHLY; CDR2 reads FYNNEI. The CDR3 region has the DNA TGTGCCAGCAGTGAATCGGTAGCGGGGGGGACAGATGAGCAGTTCTTC. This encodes CASSESVAGGTDEQFF.

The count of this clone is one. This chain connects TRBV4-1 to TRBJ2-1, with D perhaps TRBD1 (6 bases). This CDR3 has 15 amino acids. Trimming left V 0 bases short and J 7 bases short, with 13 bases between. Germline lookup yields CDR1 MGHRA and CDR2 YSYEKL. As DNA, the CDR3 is TGCGCCAGCAGCCAAGACCACAGGGTGATTAATGAGCAGTTCTTC. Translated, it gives CASSQDHRVINEQFF.

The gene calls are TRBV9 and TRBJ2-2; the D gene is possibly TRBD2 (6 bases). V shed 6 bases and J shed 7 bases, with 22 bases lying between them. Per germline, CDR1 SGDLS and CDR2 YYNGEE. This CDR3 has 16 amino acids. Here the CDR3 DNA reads TGTGCCAGCACCCCCTGGGGGGAGGATTTCGACGGGGAGCTGTTTTTT. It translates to CASTPWGEDFDGELFF.

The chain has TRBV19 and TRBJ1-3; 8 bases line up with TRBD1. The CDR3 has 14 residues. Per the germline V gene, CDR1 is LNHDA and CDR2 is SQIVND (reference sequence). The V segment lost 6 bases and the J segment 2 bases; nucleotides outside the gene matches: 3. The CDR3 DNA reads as TGTGCCAGTAGCCCACAGGGGGCTGGAAACACCATATATTTT. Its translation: CASSPQGAGNTIYF.

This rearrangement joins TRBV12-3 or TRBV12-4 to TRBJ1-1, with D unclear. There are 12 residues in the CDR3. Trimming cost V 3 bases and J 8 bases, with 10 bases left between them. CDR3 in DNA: TGTGCCAGCAGTTTGACTGGAATCGAAGCTTTCTTT. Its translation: CASSLTGIEAFF.

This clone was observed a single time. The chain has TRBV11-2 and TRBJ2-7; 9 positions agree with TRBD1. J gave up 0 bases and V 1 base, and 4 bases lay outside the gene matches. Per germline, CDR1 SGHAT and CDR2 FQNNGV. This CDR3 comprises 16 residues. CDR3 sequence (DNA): TGTGCCAGCAGCTTAGCCGGACAGGGGTACTCCTACGAGCAGTACTTC. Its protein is CASSLAGQGYSYEQYF.

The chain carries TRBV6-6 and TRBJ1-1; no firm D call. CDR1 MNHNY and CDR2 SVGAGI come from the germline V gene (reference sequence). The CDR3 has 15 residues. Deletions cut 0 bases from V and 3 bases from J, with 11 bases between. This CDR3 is CASSYSPGVDTEAFF. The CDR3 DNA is TGTGCCAGCAGTTACTCGCCCGGGGTTGACACTGAAGCTTTCTTT.

The CDR3 loop is CSVTGRPNEKLFF. In DNA, the CDR3 is TGCAGCGTCACAGGTCGACCTAATGAAAAACTGTTTTTT. The rearrangement joins TRBV29-1 to TRBJ1-4, with TRBD1 as a possible D gene (5 bases). V lost 6 bases, J lost 3 bases, and 11 bases lay in between. Germline lookup yields CDR1 SQVTM and CDR2 ANQGSEA. The CDR3 contains 13 residues.

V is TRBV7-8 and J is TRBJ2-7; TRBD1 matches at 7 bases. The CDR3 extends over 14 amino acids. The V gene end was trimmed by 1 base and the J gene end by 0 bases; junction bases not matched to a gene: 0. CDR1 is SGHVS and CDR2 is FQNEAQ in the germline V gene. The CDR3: CASSLGDSSYEQYF. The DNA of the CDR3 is TGTGCCAGCAGCTTAGGGGACAGCTCCTACGAGCAGTACTTC.

The CDR3 nucleotides read TGTGCCAGCAGCTTGGATACAGGGACCTCCTACGAGCAGTACTTC. Translation: CASSLDTGTSYEQYF. V is TRBV5-5 and J is TRBJ2-7; D is perhaps TRBD1 (6 bases). The CDR3 is 15 amino acids. Germline V gene data show CDR1 as SGHKS and CDR2 as YYEKEE (reference sequence). Trimming left V 0 bases short and J 0 bases short, with 10 bases between.

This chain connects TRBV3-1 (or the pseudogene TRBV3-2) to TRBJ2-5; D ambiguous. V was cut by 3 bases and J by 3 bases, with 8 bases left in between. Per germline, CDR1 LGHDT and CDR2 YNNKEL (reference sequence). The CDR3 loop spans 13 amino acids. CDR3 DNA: TGTGCCAGCAGCCAGATCGCGGAAGAGACCCAGTACTTC. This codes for CASSQIAEETQYF.

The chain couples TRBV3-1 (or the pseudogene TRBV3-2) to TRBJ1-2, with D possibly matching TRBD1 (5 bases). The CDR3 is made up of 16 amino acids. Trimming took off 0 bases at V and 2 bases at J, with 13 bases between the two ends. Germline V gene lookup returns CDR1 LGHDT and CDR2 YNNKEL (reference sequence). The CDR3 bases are TGTGCCAGCAGCCAAGAGTGGTCAGGGAAAAACTATGGCTACACCTTC. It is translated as CASSQEWSGKNYGYTF.

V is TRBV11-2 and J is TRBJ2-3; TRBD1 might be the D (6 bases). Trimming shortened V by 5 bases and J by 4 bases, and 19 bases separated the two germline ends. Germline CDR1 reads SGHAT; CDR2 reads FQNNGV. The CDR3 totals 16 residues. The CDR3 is CASSPARDTGADTQYF. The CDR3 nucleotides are TGTGCCAGCAGCCCAGCCCGGGACACTGGGGCAGATACGCAGTATTTT.

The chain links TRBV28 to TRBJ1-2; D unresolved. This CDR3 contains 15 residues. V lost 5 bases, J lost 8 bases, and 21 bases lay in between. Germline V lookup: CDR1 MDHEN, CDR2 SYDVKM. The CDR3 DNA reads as TGTGCCAGCAGTACTCCTTCTTCACTCGCCCGGGGCTACACCTTC. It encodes CASSTPSSLARGYTF.

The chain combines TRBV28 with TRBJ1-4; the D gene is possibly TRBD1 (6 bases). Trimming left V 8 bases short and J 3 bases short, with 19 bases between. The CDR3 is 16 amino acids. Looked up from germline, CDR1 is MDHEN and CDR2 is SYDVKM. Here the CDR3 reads CASSSNRGAANEKLFF. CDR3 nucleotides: TGTGCCAGCTCTTCAAACCGGGGGGCAGCTAATGAAAAACTGTTTTTT. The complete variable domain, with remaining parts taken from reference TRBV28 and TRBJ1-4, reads DVKVTQSSRYLVKRTGEKVFLECVQDMDHENMFWYRQDPGLGLRLIYFSYDVKMKEKGDIPEGYSVSREKKERFSLILESASTNQTSMYLCASSSNRGAANEKLFFGSGTQLSVL.

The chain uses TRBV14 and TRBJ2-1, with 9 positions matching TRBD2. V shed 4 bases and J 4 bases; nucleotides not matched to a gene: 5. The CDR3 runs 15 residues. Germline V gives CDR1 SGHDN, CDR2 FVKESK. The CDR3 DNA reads TGTGCCAGCAGCCTGATAGCGGGGGCGTACAATGAGCAGTTCTTC. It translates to CASSLIAGAYNEQFF.

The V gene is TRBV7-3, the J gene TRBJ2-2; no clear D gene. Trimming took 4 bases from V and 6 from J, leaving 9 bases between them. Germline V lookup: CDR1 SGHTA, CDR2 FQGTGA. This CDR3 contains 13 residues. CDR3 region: CASSSPRSGELFF. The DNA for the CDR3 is TGTGCCAGCAGCTCGCCTAGATCCGGGGAGCTGTTTTTT.

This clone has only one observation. The CDR3 sequence: CASSVRDRVTDTQYF. The CDR3 nucleotides read TGTGCCAGCAGTGTCCGGGACAGGGTCACAGATACGCAGTATTTT. The chain is built from TRBV28 and TRBJ2-3, with 9 nucleotides matching TRBD1. CDR3 length: 15 amino acids. CDR1 is MDHEN and CDR2 is SYDVKM in the germline V gene. Trimming at V came to 5 bases and at J to 2 bases, leaving 5 bases not matched to a gene.

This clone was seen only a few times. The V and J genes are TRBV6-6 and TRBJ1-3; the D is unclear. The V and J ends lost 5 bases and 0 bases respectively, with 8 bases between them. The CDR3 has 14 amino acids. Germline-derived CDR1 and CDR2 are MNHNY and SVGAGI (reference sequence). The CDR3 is CASSQQSSGNTIYF. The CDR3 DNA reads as TGTGCCAGCAGTCAGCAAAGCTCTGGAAACACCATATATTTT.

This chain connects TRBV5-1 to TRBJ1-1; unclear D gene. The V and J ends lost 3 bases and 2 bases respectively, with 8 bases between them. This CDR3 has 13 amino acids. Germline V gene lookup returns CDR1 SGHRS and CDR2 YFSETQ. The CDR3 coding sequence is TGCGCCAGCAGCTCGACACTTAACACTGAAGCTTTCTTT. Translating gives CASSSTLNTEAFF.

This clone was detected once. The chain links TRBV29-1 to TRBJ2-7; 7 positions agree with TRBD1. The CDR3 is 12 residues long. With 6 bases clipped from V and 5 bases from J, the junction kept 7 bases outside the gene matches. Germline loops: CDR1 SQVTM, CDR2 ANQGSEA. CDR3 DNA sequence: TGCAGCGTGAAGGGACAGTCTGACGAGCAGTACTTC. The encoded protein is CSVKGQSDEQYF.

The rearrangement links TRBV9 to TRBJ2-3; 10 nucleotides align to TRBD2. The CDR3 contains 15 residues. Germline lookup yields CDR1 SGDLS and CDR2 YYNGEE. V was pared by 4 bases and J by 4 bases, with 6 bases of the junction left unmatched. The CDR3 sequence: CASSSIAGGSDTQYF. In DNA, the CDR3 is TGTGCCAGCAGCTCGATAGCGGGGGGCTCAGATACGCAGTATTTT.

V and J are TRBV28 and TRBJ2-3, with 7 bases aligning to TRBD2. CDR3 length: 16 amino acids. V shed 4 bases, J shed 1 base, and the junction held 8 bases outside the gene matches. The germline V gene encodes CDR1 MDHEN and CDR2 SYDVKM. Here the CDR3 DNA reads TGTGCCAGCAGTTGGGGGAGGGAGCGGCGCACAGATACGCAGTATTTT. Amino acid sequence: CASSWGRERRTDTQYF.

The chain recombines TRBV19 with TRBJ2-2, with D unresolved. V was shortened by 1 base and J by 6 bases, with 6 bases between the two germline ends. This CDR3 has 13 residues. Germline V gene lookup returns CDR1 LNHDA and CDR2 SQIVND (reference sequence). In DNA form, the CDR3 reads TGTGCCAGTAGTATAGCGGCGGCCGGGGAGCTGTTTTTT. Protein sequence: CASSIAAAGELFF.

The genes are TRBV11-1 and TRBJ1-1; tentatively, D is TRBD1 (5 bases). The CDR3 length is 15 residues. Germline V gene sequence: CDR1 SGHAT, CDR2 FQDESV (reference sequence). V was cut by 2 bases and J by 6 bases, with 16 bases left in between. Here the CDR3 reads CASSLSQGGVAEAFF. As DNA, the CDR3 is TGTGCCAGCAGCTTATCTCAGGGAGGGGTCGCTGAAGCTTTCTTT.

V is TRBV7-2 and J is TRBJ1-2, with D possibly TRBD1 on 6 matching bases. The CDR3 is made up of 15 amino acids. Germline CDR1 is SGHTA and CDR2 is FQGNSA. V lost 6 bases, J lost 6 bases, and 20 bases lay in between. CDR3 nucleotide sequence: TGTGCCAGCAGTGCTCGTAATGCAGGGGTAGATGGCTACACCTTC. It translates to CASSARNAGVDGYTF.

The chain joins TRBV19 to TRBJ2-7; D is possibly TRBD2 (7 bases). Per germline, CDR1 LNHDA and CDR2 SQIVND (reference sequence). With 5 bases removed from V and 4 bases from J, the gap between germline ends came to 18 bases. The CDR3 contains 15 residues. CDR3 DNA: TGTGCCAGTAGTCCCCTTTCGGGGGGCCGGTACGAGCAGTACTTC. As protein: CASSPLSGGRYEQYF.

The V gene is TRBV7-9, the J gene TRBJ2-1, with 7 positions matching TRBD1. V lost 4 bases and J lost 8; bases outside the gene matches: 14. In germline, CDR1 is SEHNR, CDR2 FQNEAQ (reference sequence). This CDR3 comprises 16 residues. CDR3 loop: CASSSETGTGIYEQFF. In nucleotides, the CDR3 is TGTGCCAGCAGCTCGGAGACAGGGACGGGAATTTATGAGCAGTTCTTC.

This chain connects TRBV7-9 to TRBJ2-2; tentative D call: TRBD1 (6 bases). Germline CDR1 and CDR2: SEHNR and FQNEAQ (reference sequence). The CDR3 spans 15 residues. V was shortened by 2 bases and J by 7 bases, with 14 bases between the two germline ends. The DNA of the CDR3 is TGTGCCAGCAGCTTAAGCGAGGGGGTGAACGGGGAGCTGTTTTTT. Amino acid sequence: CASSLSEGVNGELFF.